This T cell receptor beta chain was documented in a study of cytomegalovirus exposure and HLA in healthy donors. Germline V gene data show CDR1 as SGHRS and CDR2 as YFSETQ. The CDR3 has 16 residues. V was cut by 5 bases and J by 0 bases, with 16 bases left in between. PCR was performed using 60 Vbeta and 13 Jbeta primers. Original analysis: It was a later analysis that counted about 80 million unique TCR beta chains, of which around 11 million were shared. The repertoire was sequenced with immunoSEQ multiplex PCR; TCRdb's copy has only in-frame clones and lacks some. V, J and clone size were drawn from that table, and D and trimming were deduced from the DNA. The sample carries fewer than 55,000 clones, 55% to 80% recorded once. This clone was observed a few times. Its antigen is not identified. Findings and caveats of the study: Information on immune exposure was restricted to one variable (CMV serostatus). 87-base-pair reads could not separate some V segments, including TRBV6-2 and TRBV6-3.

Material: PBMCs. The origin of this receptor is a woman aged 45-60 years in good health and CMV-seropositive. The chain recombines TRBV5-1 with TRBJ2-3; D not resolved. As DNA, the CDR3 is TGCGCCAGCAGTTCCCCTAGTTACACTAGCACAGATACGCAGTATTTT. As protein: CASSSPSYTSTDTQYF.